This T cell receptor (beta chain) was sequenced during a study of CD8+ T cells in alopecia areata (dated by TCRdb to 2016 to 2018). Turning to the overall study: The treated patients, all with moderate-to-severe alopecia areata, were enrolled in an open-label pilot trial of oral tofacitinib given at 5 to 10 mg twice daily. Patients received tofacitinib for 6 to 18 months and were then followed off drug for 6 months to check for delayed response and recurrence. In treated patients, disease severity was measured using the SALT score, which gives the percentage of scalp surface area affected. In both human patients and the C3H/HeJ mouse model, the study applied high-throughput TCRbeta sequencing to look at T cell clonal expansion in alopecia areata. On the human side, TCRbeta sequencing was run on scalp tissue and on sorted CD4+ and CD8+ peripheral blood T cells from healthy controls and from alopecia areata patients with either patchy or totalis/universalis disease. Biopsies were taken from tofacitinib-treated patients at baseline and again at 4 and 24 weeks into treatment, and several of those patients also had a later scalp biopsy. Scalp clonality was compared among normal scalp (n=4), patchy alopecia areata scalp (n=8), and alopecia totalis/universalis scalp (n=8). The RNA source kit depended on sample type: the PAXgene miRNA kit for fixed scalp, the miRNeasy kit for PBMCs, and the RNeasy kit for mouse skin. Amplification of TCRbeta CDR3 regions was done by immunoSEQ multiplex PCR using 35 Vbeta forward primers and 13 Jbeta reverse primers. Study-level results and caveats: Compared with mice, TCR sequences shared between patients were less clear, possibly partly because of HLA diversity across the patient population. Compared with normal scalp, lesional scalp had higher clonality and more expanded CD8+ clones, particularly in alopecia totalis/universalis, a pattern that suggests antigenic drive. During tofacitinib treatment, many expanded lesional clones stuck around in both scalp and blood, and this persistence may partly explain why relapse happens after treatment is stopped. Scalp clonality and the number of expanded CD8+ clones among the top 100 scalp clones were significantly decreased by tofacitinib. Unlike mouse skin, where gammadelta T cells dominate, normal human skin contains resident alphabeta T cells that get sequenced too, which complicates analysis of the scalp TCR repertoire. Because the treated cohort was small and included a single nonresponder, larger studies are needed to assess links between baseline CD8+ expansion and response.

The library relied on the immunoSEQ multiplex PCR assay. For TCR sequencing, RNA was extracted from every sample and reverse transcribed into cDNA to serve as template. First-strand cDNA was synthesized with SuperScript III using a 2:1 mix of oligo-dT and random hexamers. A synthetic immune receptor repertoire was used to assess amplification bias, and residual bias was removed computationally. The study's processing was this. After raw reads were preprocessed to remove errors, the CDR3 was defined following IMGT conventions as running from the conserved cysteine to phenylalanine. Clonality was computed by normalizing Shannon entropy by log2 of the number of productive unique TCRs and subtracting the result from 1. Whether scalp clones were CD4 or CD8 was inferred by matching scalp TCRbeta sequences against CD4 and CD8 repertoires sorted from blood. What TCRdb holds here is the immuneACCESS table cut down to in-frame rearrangements. Part of the clones is not present; checked against another copy, under half of the missing clones reflect an unresolved V gene, and the others are unexplained. For V, J and clone size, that table is used; D and trimming come from the DNA. For this sample there are fewer than 250,000 clones; 45% to 65% appear just once. The ten biggest clones cover roughly 0.71% of the sample.

CDR1 and CDR2, per the germline V gene, are MNHNS and SASEGT. Trimming accounts for 1 base at V and 3 bases at J, while the number of junction bases matched to no gene is 3. The CDR3 starts with the cysteine, ends with the phenylalanine, and has 14 residues. The DNA shown is the 42-base CDR3, in frame from base 1. The time point label here, explained by the study, means: less than five weeks on oral tofacitinib. The label giving this sample's treatment or condition can be read as: oral pan-JAK inhibitor, 5-10 mg twice daily. Lesional scalp punch biopsies and peripheral blood were collected from alopecia areata patients. After PBMCs were isolated by density centrifugation and stained for CD3, CD4 and CD8, a FACSAria was used to sort CD4+ and CD8+ T cells. This clone was seen just once. Which antigen it targets is not known. Base quality data are lacking; no much larger clone is found one base away.

Sequencing was performed on CD4+ T cells sorted from blood, taken at week 4, from a patient treated with tofacitinib. The sequence joins TRBV6-1 to TRBJ2-7, with TRBD2 identical over 7 junction bases. This clonotype originated in a human donor with alopecia areata. This receptor carries the CDR3 CASSEGGTIYEQYF. The nucleotide sequence is TGTGCCAGCAGTGAAGGAGGGACTATCTACGAGCAGTACTTC.